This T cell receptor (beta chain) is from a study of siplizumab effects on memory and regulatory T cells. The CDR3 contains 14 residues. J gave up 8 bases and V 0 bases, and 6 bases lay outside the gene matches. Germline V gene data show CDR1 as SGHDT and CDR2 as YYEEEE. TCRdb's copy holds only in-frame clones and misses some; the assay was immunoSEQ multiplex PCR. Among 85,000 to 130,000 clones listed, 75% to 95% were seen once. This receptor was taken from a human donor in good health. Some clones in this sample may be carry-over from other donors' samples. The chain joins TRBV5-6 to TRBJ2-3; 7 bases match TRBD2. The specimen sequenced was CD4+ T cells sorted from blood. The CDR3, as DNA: TGTGCCAGCAGCTTGGGACTAGCTTGGGGTACGCAGTATTTT. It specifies CASSLGLAWGTQYF.